This T cell receptor beta chain was recorded in a study of siplizumab effects on memory and regulatory T cells. The J segment lost 7 bases and the V segment lost 4 bases, leaving 8 bases of the junction unmatched. Per the germline V gene, CDR1 is SGHRS and CDR2 is YFSETQ. The CDR3 contains 15 residues. Regarding the study as a whole: Some alloreactive sequences were traceable to unstimulated CD4+ memory cells, and siplizumab significantly reduced them. It was not possible to assign a naive or memory phenotype to roughly 80-96% of proliferating CD4+ or CD8+ clones. There was no confirmation of the suppressive function of proliferating Tregs from siplizumab cultures. Major contributors to the alloresponse seemed to be naive T cells, which also appeared more diverse than memory cells.

About this clone itself: What it binds is unknown.

The method was immunoSEQ multiplex PCR; TCRdb's version includes in-frame clones alone and lacks a portion of them. Seen here are some 100,000 clones, 94% observed once, and the top ten hold less than 1.5%. The rearrangement joins TRBV5-1 to TRBJ2-1, with 10 bases identical to TRBD2. This clonotype originated in a human donor in good health. The material sequenced was non-Treg CD4+ T cells sorted from blood. CDR3 protein: CASSLTLAGMNEQFF. Written as DNA, the CDR3 is TGCGCCAGCAGCCTGACACTAGCGGGAATGAATGAGCAGTTCTTC.